This T cell receptor (beta chain) is from a study of PD-1 blockade in classical Hodgkin lymphoma. The CDR3 has 13 amino acids. Germline lookup yields CDR1 SGHNT and CDR2 YYREEE (reference sequence). J lost 10 bases, V lost 4 bases, and 8 bases had no gene match. No patient escaped relapse after autologous stem cell transplantation, and brentuximab vedotin exposure varied. Magnetic negative selection served to purify CD4+ T cells out of PBMCs that had been thawed. The protocol was immunoSEQ multiplex PCR, while the TCRdb copy is restricted to in-frame clones and leaves out a portion. The table has around 12,000 clones, around 90% seen once; the top ten hold more than 0.4%. Study outcomes and limitations: Exclusion was applied to patients who started nivolumab under 1 year after ASCT. With CD4+ cells, TCR diversity rose significantly by C4D1, but not with CD8+ cells.

On this clone itself: The target antigen is unknown.

The sequence was collected from a human donor with classical Hodgkin lymphoma. The chain recombines TRBV5-4 with TRBJ2-1, with 7 bases aligning to TRBD1. The source was CD4+ T cells from blood, collected at baseline. CDR3 residues: CASSPGTVREQFF. CDR3 in DNA: TGTGCCAGCAGCCCCGGGACAGTCCGGGAGCAGTTCTTC.